Presented here are 30 T cell receptor beta chains from one specimen sequenced in a study of early T cells in non-severe SARS-CoV-2 infection (dated by TCRdb to the early 2020s). Library preparation was by 5' RACE. The listed sequencing device is NextSeq 500. In-frame beta chains were kept once TCRdb had trimmed the public reads at Q25 with fastp and called clones with MiXCR. When rows share a CDR3 protein, they turn into one entry using the most common DNA and genes. This sample comprises fewer than 35,000 distinct CDR3 sequences, approximately 6% of them detected only once. The ten largest clones capture 13% of the sample. Sequences were obtained from whole blood. These receptors originate from an adult who was a healthcare worker with PCR-confirmed SARS-CoV-2 infection or an uninfected control (not recorded which).

This clonotype has a handful of counts. The V and J genes are TRBV5-1 and TRBJ2-2; TRBD2 matches 9 bases. Germline V gene sequence: CDR1 SGHRS, CDR2 YFSETQ. The length of the CDR3 is 15 residues. With 6 bases clipped from V and 3 bases from J, the junction kept 6 bases outside the gene matches. CDR3 region: CASTRLAGDTGELFF. CDR3 nucleotides: TGCGCCAGCACCCGATTAGCGGGGGACACCGGGGAGCTGTTTTTT. The full variable domain, in which reference TRBV5-1 and TRBJ2-2 provide the parts outside the CDR3, is KAGVTQTPRYLIKTRGQQVTLSCSPISGHRSVSWYQQTPGQGLQFLFEYFSETQRNKGNFPGRFSGRQFSNSRSEMNVSTLELGDSALYLCASTRLAGDTGELFFGEGSRLTVL.

This clonotype was counted many times. The chain combines TRBV5-1 with TRBJ2-7, with D perhaps matching TRBD1 (6 bases). Per germline, CDR1 SGHRS and CDR2 YFSETQ. This CDR3 has 15 amino acids. V was cut by 3 bases and J by 5 bases, with 18 bases left in between. CDR3 nucleotides: TGCGCCAGCAGCTCTCCTGACAGGCCGGGCGACGAGCAGTACTTC. Translated, it gives CASSSPDRPGDEQYF.

The rearrangement joins TRBV9 to TRBJ1-2, with D possibly matching TRBD1 (6 bases). CDR3 length equals 16 residues. CDR1 and CDR2 (germline): SGDLS, YYNGEE. V dropped 3 bases and J dropped 0 bases, with 15 bases sitting between them. CDR3 region: CASSEGGQGTNYGYTF. In DNA, the CDR3 is TGTGCCAGCAGCGAGGGGGGCCAGGGGACTAACTATGGCTACACCTTC. Looking up the rest from reference TRBV9 and TRBJ1-2 gives the full variable domain: DSGVTQTPKHLITATGQRVTLRCSPRSGDLSVYWYQQSLDQGLQFLIQYYNGEERAKGNILERFSAQQFPDLHSELNLSSLELGDSALYFCASSEGGQGTNYGYTFGSGTRLTVV.

This clonotype appeared many times. This rearrangement joins TRBV20-1 to TRBJ1-1; tentative D call: TRBD1 (5 bases). Germline loops: CDR1 DFQATT, CDR2 SNEGSKA (reference sequence). The CDR3 sequence is 14 residues long. Deletions cut 3 bases from V and 0 bases from J, with 11 bases between. The DNA for the CDR3 is TGCAGTGCTAGGATGGGGGACCTGAACACTGAAGCTTTCTTT. This gives the protein CSARMGDLNTEAFF.

This clonotype has ten or more counts. CDR3 protein: CASSSYTQFANTGELFF. For the CDR3, the DNA is TGTGCCAGCAGCTCCTATACCCAGTTCGCGAACACCGGGGAGCTGTTTTTT. This chain joins TRBV5-4 and TRBJ2-2; no clear D gene. CDR1 is SGHNT and CDR2 is YYREEE in the germline V gene (reference sequence). The ends were cut back, 3 bases at V and 0 bases at J, with 15 bases in the middle. This CDR3 comprises 17 residues.

This clonotype was detected many times. This chain connects TRBV19 to TRBJ2-1; 7 nucleotides match TRBD1. Per the germline V gene, CDR1 is LNHDA and CDR2 is SQIVND (reference sequence). CDR3 length: 15 residues. With 6 bases clipped from V and 0 bases from J, the junction kept 5 bases outside the gene matches. In nucleotides, the CDR3 is TGTGCCAGTAGCCAGACAGGGCGCTCCTACAATGAGCAGTTCTTC. As protein: CASSQTGRSYNEQFF.

The chain uses TRBV18 and TRBJ1-6; TRBD1 agrees at 8 bases. CDR3 size: 18 residues. Germline lookup yields CDR1 KGHSH and CDR2 LQKENI. With V trimmed by 2 bases and J by 7 bases, 13 bases remained unmatched. The CDR3 DNA is TGTGCCAGCTCACCAAATAGGAGTGGGACAGGTCTCAATTCACCCCTCCACTTT. It is translated as CASSPNRSGTGLNSPLHF.

The chain joins TRBV20-1 to TRBJ2-7, with D possibly TRBD2 on 6 matching bases. Germline V gives CDR1 DFQATT, CDR2 SNEGSKA (reference sequence). The CDR3 extends over 12 amino acids. V dropped 3 bases and J dropped 2 bases, with 8 bases sitting between them. The CDR3: CSASRGTYEQYF. The CDR3 coding sequence is TGCAGTGCTAGTCGGGGGACCTACGAGCAGTACTTC.

This clonotype showed up many times. J is TRBJ1-5 and V is TRBV19; 7 bases are shared with TRBD1. Per germline, CDR1 LNHDA and CDR2 SQIVND (reference sequence). J lost 0 bases, V lost 4 bases, and 6 bases had no gene match. The CDR3 totals 16 residues. Here the CDR3 DNA reads TGTGCCAGTAGTACACCGGGACAGCTTAGCAATCAGCCCCAGCATTTT. This encodes CASSTPGQLSNQPQHF.

The chain recombines TRBV5-4 with TRBJ2-1; 12 bases are shared with TRBD2. V was clipped by 2 bases and J by 7 bases; unmatched bases: 7. The CDR3 length is 16 residues. Germline CDR1 is SGHNT and CDR2 is YYREEE (reference sequence). CDR3 amino acids: CASSFPPSGGANEQFF. CDR3 nucleotide sequence: TGTGCCAGCAGCTTCCCACCTAGCGGGGGGGCTAATGAGCAGTTCTTC. Full variable domain (remainder filled in from reference TRBV5-4 and TRBJ2-1): ETGVTQSPTHLIKTRGQQVTLRCSSQSGHNTVSWYQQALGQGPQFIFQYYREEENGRGNFPPRFSGLQFPNYSSELNVNALELDDSALYLCASSFPPSGGANEQFFGPGTRLTVL.

This clonotype has a count of ten or more. The chain carries TRBV30 and TRBJ2-7; D gene unclear. The CDR3 sequence is 11 residues long. Germline CDR1 is GTSNPN and CDR2 is SVGIG (reference sequence). Trimming cost V 1 base and J 3 bases, with 4 bases left between them. CDR3 residues: CAWSGDYEQYF. DNA for the CDR3: TGTGCCTGGAGTGGGGACTACGAGCAGTACTTC.

This clonotype has at least ten counts. V gene TRBV11-2 combines with J gene TRBJ2-7, with 7 bases aligning to TRBD1. Germline CDR1 reads SGHAT; CDR2 reads FQNNGV. V was pared by 5 bases and J by 1 base, with 20 bases of the junction left unmatched. The CDR3 runs to 19 residues. The CDR3 region has the DNA TGTGCCAGCAGCCCCGTTAACCGTAAGACAGGGAGTAATTCCTACGAGCAGTACTTC. Translation gives CASSPVNRKTGSNSYEQYF.

This clonotype has only a few counts. The chain combines TRBV18 with TRBJ2-7, with D perhaps assigned TRBD1 or TRBD2 (5 bases each). The CDR3 has 13 residues. V dropped 6 bases and J dropped 2 bases, with 11 bases sitting between them. CDR1 and CDR2 (germline): KGHSH, LQKENI. The CDR3, as DNA: TGTGCCAGCTCCGGGGACCTAGCCTACGAGCAGTACTTC. It translates to CASSGDLAYEQYF.

This chain uses TRBV7-2 with TRBJ1-1, with D possibly being TRBD1 (6 bases). The germline V and J ends were trimmed by 5 bases and 1 base, with 14 bases remaining between them. There are 15 residues in the CDR3. Germline CDR1 reads SGHTA; CDR2 reads FQGNSA. The CDR3 here is CASSNTGTPNTEAFF. The CDR3 region has the DNA TGTGCCAGCAGCAACACCGGGACACCGAACACTGAAGCTTTCTTT.

This clonotype was seen repeatedly, ten times or more. The chain has TRBV24-1 and TRBJ2-3; D gene uncertain. The CDR3 contains 13 residues. From germline, CDR1 is KGHDR and CDR2 SFDVKD. V lost 2 bases and J 6 bases, leaving 8 bases between the germline ends. CDR3 in DNA: TGTGCCACCAGTGATTCTAATATCGATACGCAGTATTTT. This sequence encodes CATSDSNIDTQYF.

This clonotype was seen a handful of times. The chain employs TRBV5-5 and TRBJ2-6; D remains unclear. The germline V gene has CDR1 SGHKS and CDR2 YYEKEE (reference sequence). V lost 4 bases and J 6 bases, leaving 8 bases between the germline ends. The CDR3 is 13 residues long. CDR3 residues: CASSPSEANVLTF. The DNA of the CDR3 is TGTGCCAGCAGCCCTAGTGAGGCCAACGTCCTGACTTTC.

This clonotype came up many times. The V gene is TRBV20-1, the J gene TRBJ2-1, with D perhaps given as TRBD1 or TRBD2 (6 bases each). Germline V CDR1 and CDR2: DFQATT, SNEGSKA (reference sequence). The CDR3 length is 14 residues. Trimming shortened V by 1 base and J by 4 bases, and 11 bases separated the two germline ends. CDR3 protein: CSARVGGQYNEQFF. The DNA for the CDR3 is TGCAGTGCTAGAGTGGGGGGCCAGTACAATGAGCAGTTCTTC.

This clonotype was recorded at least ten times. The chain has TRBV5-1 and TRBJ2-7, with D tentatively TRBD2 (6 bases). V lost 3 bases to trimming and J lost 7 bases, with 17 bases between them. Germline CDR1 and CDR2: SGHRS and YFSETQ. CDR3 length equals 14 residues. Here the CDR3 reads CASSWTVPGEEQYF. In nucleotides, the CDR3 is TGCGCCAGCAGCTGGACCGTCCCGGGGGAGGAGCAGTACTTC.

The chain couples TRBV27 to TRBJ2-3; 7 nucleotides match TRBD1. From germline, CDR1 is MNHEY and CDR2 SMNVEV (reference sequence). The length of the CDR3 is 16 residues. V gave up 2 bases and J gave up 4 bases; unmatched junction bases: 9. CDR3 in amino acids: CASSLGAYRGADTQYF. CDR3 nucleotides: TGTGCCAGCAGTTTAGGGGCCTACAGGGGCGCAGATACGCAGTATTTT.

This clonotype was observed at least ten times. Here the CDR3 reads CASSPQGRAGDTQYF. The CDR3, as DNA: TGTGCCAGCAGCCCCCAGGGGCGGGCTGGAGATACGCAGTATTTT. The chain uses TRBV27 and TRBJ2-3, with D tentatively TRBD1 (6 bases). The CDR3 consists of 15 residues. Deletions cut 6 bases from V and 5 bases from J, with 18 bases between. Looked up from germline, CDR1 is MNHEY and CDR2 is SMNVEV (reference sequence).

The chain combines TRBV20-1 with TRBJ1-1; no clear D. The CDR3 is made up of 13 amino acids. The V gene's germline CDR1 is DFQATT and CDR2 SNEGSKA (reference sequence). Trimming took 1 base from V and 1 from J, leaving 7 bases between them. CDR3 nucleotide sequence: TGCAGTGCTAGAGTGACGGCGAACACTGAAGCTTTCTTT. This gives the protein CSARVTANTEAFF.

This clonotype was counted at least ten times. The chain's CDR3 is CASSGQGQDTQYF. The DNA for the CDR3 is TGTGCCAGTAGTGGGCAGGGGCAGGATACGCAGTATTTT. V usage is TRBV19 and J usage is TRBJ2-3, with TRBD1 as a possible D gene (6 bases). The germline V gene encodes CDR1 LNHDA and CDR2 SQIVND (reference sequence). V dropped 5 bases and J dropped 6 bases, with 12 bases sitting between them. The CDR3 is 13 amino acids.

The chain recombines TRBV6-5 with TRBJ2-3; 8 bases are shared with TRBD2. The ends lost 8 bases at V and 2 bases at J; junction bases unmatched: 6. The CDR3 totals 14 residues. Germline CDR1 is MNHEY and CDR2 is SVGAGI. CDR3 sequence (DNA): TGTGCCAGCTCGGGGGGGACGGTCACAGATACGCAGTATTTT. Its protein product is CASSGGTVTDTQYF.

Many counts were recorded for this clonotype. This chain joins TRBV7-9 and TRBJ1-1; D gene ambiguous. This CDR3 contains 14 residues. The V end was cut by 1 base, the J end by 4 bases, with 10 bases between. The germline V gene has CDR1 SEHNR and CDR2 FQNEAQ (reference sequence). CDR3 region: CASSLGSGSTEAFF. CDR3 nucleotide sequence: TGTGCCAGCAGCTTAGGGTCGGGTTCCACTGAAGCTTTCTTT.

This clonotype has a count of ten or more. This chain joins TRBV29-1 and TRBJ2-5; the D call may be TRBD1 or TRBD2 (6 bases each). The ends were cut back, 4 bases at V and 3 bases at J, with 15 bases in the middle. CDR1 is SQVTM and CDR2 is ANQGSEA in the germline V gene. The CDR3 extends over 14 amino acids. CDR3 sequence reads: CSVVGGGIEETQYF. For the CDR3, the DNA is TGCAGCGTTGTCGGAGGGGGAATCGAAGAGACCCAGTACTTC. The whole variable domain, filled in from reference TRBV29-1 and TRBJ2-5, reads SAVISQKPSRDICQRGTSLTIQCQVDSQVTMMFWYRQQPGQSLTLIATANQGSEATYESGFVIDKFPISRPNLTFSTLTVSNMSPEDSSIYLCSVVGGGIEETQYFGPGTRLLVL.

This rearrangement joins TRBV6-6 to TRBJ1-2, with TRBD1 matching 7 bases. V gave up 4 bases and J gave up 2 bases; unmatched junction bases: 4. CDR1 MNHNY and CDR2 SVGAGI come from the germline V gene (reference sequence). The CDR3 has 14 residues. As DNA, the CDR3 is TGTGCCAGCAGTTCCCAGGGGGACAACTATGGCTACACCTTC. Translation gives CASSSQGDNYGYTF.

This clonotype was counted many times. The chain couples TRBV28 to TRBJ2-7; 7 bases line up with TRBD1. CDR1 is MDHEN and CDR2 is SYDVKM in the germline V gene. The CDR3 contains 15 residues. The J segment lost 0 bases and the V segment lost 5 bases, leaving 7 bases of the junction unmatched. The CDR3: CASSPIGQDSYEQYF. In DNA form, the CDR3 reads TGTGCCAGCAGTCCAATAGGACAGGACTCCTACGAGCAGTACTTC.

The chain combines TRBV20-1 with TRBJ2-7; the match to TRBD2 covers 13 bases. V trimming: 6 bases; J trimming: 4 bases; junction bases outside the gene matches: 9. CDR1 is DFQATT and CDR2 is SNEGSKA in the germline V gene (reference sequence). There are 15 residues in the CDR3. CDR3 loop: CSATILAGGRYEQYF. The CDR3 DNA is TGCAGTGCGACCATACTAGCGGGGGGGCGGTACGAGCAGTACTTC.

This clonotype turned up a few times. The rearrangement joins TRBV7-9 to TRBJ1-2; D remains unclear. The CDR3 extends over 13 amino acids. V lost 5 bases to trimming and J lost 4 bases, with 11 bases between them. Germline loops: CDR1 SEHNR, CDR2 FQNEAQ (reference sequence). The CDR3 loop is CASSPGGPYGYTF. The CDR3 nucleotides read TGTGCCAGCAGCCCCGGCGGCCCCTATGGCTACACCTTC.

This clonotype was seen ten or more times. The J gene is TRBJ1-2, the V gene TRBV5-5; D is unclear. Germline lookup yields CDR1 SGHKS and CDR2 YYEKEE (reference sequence). Trimming took 4 bases from V and 4 from J, leaving 8 bases between them. CDR3 size: 12 residues. The CDR3: CASSIRTYGYTF. The CDR3 DNA follows: TGTGCCAGCAGCATCCGGACCTATGGCTACACCTTC.